Below are 24 T cell receptor beta chains sequenced from a single sample in a study of vaccination and CD4 T cells after COVID-19. No antigen is known for these receptors. The Oncomine TCR Beta short-read assay was applied to DNA of cultured CD4+ T cells. TCRdb independently ran MiXCR on the PCR reads; one entry per CDR3 protein. Altogether some 8,300 distinct CDR3 sequences are present, over 45% being singletons, with the ten largest covering about half. Treatment here: approximately 9-day PBMC culture with coronavirus spike peptide pools or control peptides (ViraFEST assay). The sample taken for sequencing was CD4+ T cells from blood, cultured in vitro. The receptors come from a human donor who had recovered from COVID-19.

This chain connects TRBV20-1 to TRBJ2-7; D uncertain. Germline-derived CDR1 and CDR2 are DFQATT and SNEGSKA (reference sequence). The CDR3 covers 12 residues. Trimming stripped 6 bases from V and 3 bases from J, with 12 bases between. In DNA form, the CDR3 reads TGCAGTGCCCCATCTGAACTCTACGAGCAGTACTTC. As protein: CSAPSELYEQYF.

This chain joins TRBV11-3 and TRBJ2-5, with D possibly being TRBD2 (6 bases). In germline, CDR1 is SGHNT, CDR2 YENEEA. The length of the CDR3 is 14 residues. Deletions cut 3 bases from V and 5 bases from J, with 13 bases between. For the CDR3, the DNA is TGTGCCAGCAGCTTTTGGGGGGTCGAGGAGACCCAGTACTTC. Translation: CASSFWGVEETQYF.

The chain is built from TRBV4-2 and TRBJ1-1, with D hard to call. The V gene's germline CDR1 is LGHNA and CDR2 YNFKEQ. This CDR3 has 15 residues. V gave up 1 base and J gave up 0 bases, with 9 bases separating them. In DNA form, the CDR3 reads TGTGCCAGCAGCCAAGTAGGTAACATGAACACTGAAGCTTTCTTT. This encodes CASSQVGNMNTEAFF.

V usage is TRBV7-2 and J usage is TRBJ1-2; 7 bases fit TRBD1. V shed 4 bases, J shed 2 bases, and the junction held 4 bases outside the gene matches. The CDR3 loop spans 14 amino acids. Germline V CDR1 and CDR2: SGHTA, FQGNSA. CDR3 sequence: CASSSETGNYGYTF. The CDR3 DNA reads as TGTGCCAGCAGCTCTGAGACAGGGAACTATGGCTACACCTTC.

The chain carries TRBV5-5 and TRBJ1-1; tentative D call: TRBD1 (6 bases). Between the trimmed V and J ends, which lost 4 bases and 1 base, there was a span of 14 bases. CDR1 is SGHKS and CDR2 is YYEKEE in the germline V gene (reference sequence). This CDR3 contains 15 residues. The CDR3 spells CASSAHGGANTEAFF. The CDR3, as DNA: TGTGCCAGCAGCGCCCATGGGGGGGCGAACACTGAAGCTTTCTTT.

This chain links TRBV24-1 with TRBJ2-3; D is unresolved. CDR1 and CDR2 (germline): KGHDR, SFDVKD. The germline V and J ends were trimmed by 10 bases and 6 bases, with 16 bases remaining between them. The CDR3 has 13 amino acids. CDR3 nucleotides: TGTGCCACGGGATCGAAGGGCTTGGATACGCAGTATTTT. Amino acid sequence: CATGSKGLDTQYF.

This clonotype occurred a few times. The DNA for the CDR3 is TGTGCCAGCAGCTTCCACGGGGACGGGGAGCTGTTTTTT. Its protein is CASSFHGDGELFF. The chain has TRBV7-9 and TRBJ2-2; D is perhaps TRBD2 (5 bases). V lost 3 bases to trimming and J lost 7 bases, with 9 bases between them. Germline V lookup: CDR1 SEHNR, CDR2 FQNEAQ (reference sequence). The CDR3 contains 13 residues.

The V call is TRBV20-1, the J call TRBJ1-6, with TRBD1 as a possible D gene (5 bases). This CDR3 has 13 residues. V lost 7 bases, J lost 5 bases, and 12 bases lay in between. Germline lookup yields CDR1 DFQATT and CDR2 SNEGSKA (reference sequence). CDR3 in amino acids: CSVSQGNNSPLHF. In nucleotides, the CDR3 is TGCAGTGTTTCTCAGGGAAATAATTCACCCCTCCACTTT.

For the CDR3, the DNA is TGTGCCAGCAGTCCTCTGGGACAGGGTAATAGCGAGCAGTACTTC. This gives the protein CASSPLGQGNSEQYF. The V gene is TRBV6-2 or TRBV6-3, the J gene TRBJ2-1; 9 positions agree with TRBD1. The assigned J gene may be wrong: the sequence end matches TRBJ2-7 better. The CDR3 runs to 15 residues. Germline values: CDR1 MNHEY, CDR2 SVGEGT.

This chain links TRBV7-2 with TRBJ1-3; D is undetermined. Germline CDR1 is SGHTA and CDR2 is FQGNSA. This CDR3 is 11 amino acids long. Trimming stripped 11 bases from V and 4 bases from J, with 9 bases between. Here the CDR3 DNA reads TGTGCCGGAATGGTGGGAAACACCATATATTTT. Protein product: CAGMVGNTIYF.

This clonotype showed up just once. One end of the junction fails to match germline, which may point to a read error. The V and J genes are TRBV6-5 and TRBJ1-1; D is undetermined. The germline gives CDR1 MNHEY, CDR2 SVGAGI. This CDR3 spans 13 amino acids. The CDR3 nucleotides read TGTGCCAGCAGTTACGGCAGGAACACTGGAGCTTTCTTT. Translated: CASSYGRNTGAFF.

CDR3 loop: CASSYRDPSYEQYF. CDR3 bases: TGTGCCAGCAGTTACCGGGACCCCTCCTACGAGCAGTACTTC. The rearrangement joins TRBV6-5 to TRBJ2-7, with D tentatively TRBD1 or TRBD2 (5 bases each). The CDR3 extends over 14 amino acids. Germline assignment: CDR1 MNHEY and CDR2 SVGAGI. Trimming removed 2 bases at V and 0 bases at J, with 8 bases between.

In its sample, this clonotype was seen a few times. The J gene is TRBJ2-2, the V gene TRBV2; D gene unclear. The V gene's germline CDR1 is SNHLY and CDR2 FYNNEI. Trimming cost V 0 bases and J 3 bases, with 11 bases left between them. This CDR3 has 16 amino acids. The CDR3: CASSEAGGRDTGELFF. CDR3 nucleotide sequence: TGTGCCAGCAGTGAAGCGGGCGGTCGGGACACCGGGGAGCTGTTTTTT.

The gene calls are TRBV12-3 or TRBV12-4 and TRBJ2-3, with D possibly being TRBD1 (6 bases). The V gene lost 6 bases and the J gene lost 2 bases, with 21 bases spanning the gap. The CDR3 totals 17 residues. The CDR3 DNA reads as TGTGCCAGCAGCCGAGATGGGAGACAGGACCCCACAGATACGCAGTATTTT. This codes for CASSRDGRQDPTDTQYF.

This chain links TRBV5-1 with TRBJ1-5; TRBD1 is a possible D gene (5 bases). Deletions cut 0 bases from V and 1 base from J, with 8 bases between. This CDR3 comprises 15 residues. Germline CDR1 is SGHRS and CDR2 is YFSETQ. Here the CDR3 reads CASSLAGDSNQPQHF. CDR3 coding DNA: TGCGCCAGCAGCTTGGCCGGGGACAGCAATCAGCCCCAGCATTTT.

This clonotype was counted only a few times. The chain joins TRBV24-1 to TRBJ2-5; possible D gene TRBD2, 5 bases. There are 14 residues in the CDR3. V lost 7 bases, J lost 5 bases, and 16 bases lay in between. Looked up from germline, CDR1 is KGHDR and CDR2 is SFDVKD. CDR3 in DNA: TGTGCCACCAGCACCGGGGATCTCGGGGAGACCCAGTACTTC. Its translation is CATSTGDLGETQYF.

The V gene is TRBV12-3 or TRBV12-4, the J gene TRBJ1-5, with no clear D. The CDR3 is 19 residues long. Trimming left V 3 bases short and J 6 bases short, with 27 bases between. The CDR3 loop is CASSLFKLGGNQGGQPQHF. CDR3 sequence (DNA): TGTGCCAGCAGTTTGTTTAAGTTAGGAGGGAACCAAGGCGGTCAGCCCCAGCATTTT.

The chain links TRBV4-2 to TRBJ2-3; TRBD2 agrees at 13 bases. CDR1 is LGHNA, CDR2 YNFKEQ, per germline. The CDR3 runs 21 residues. With V trimmed by 4 bases and J by 0 bases, 16 bases remained unmatched. CDR3 sequence (DNA): TGTGCCAGCAGCCCAGGGGAGTATGGACTAGCGGGGGTACTTAGCACAGATACGCAGTATTTT. This translates into CASSPGEYGLAGVLSTDTQYF.

In its sample, this clonotype was seen a few times. The V call is TRBV7-9, the J call TRBJ1-2, with 10 bases aligning to TRBD1. Per germline, CDR1 SEHNR and CDR2 FQNEAQ (reference sequence). The CDR3 extends over 14 amino acids. V was clipped by 5 bases and J by 6 bases; unmatched bases: 6. The DNA of the CDR3 is TGTGCCAGCAGCCAGACAGGGGGCGCTGATGGCTACACCTTC. It codes for CASSQTGGADGYTF.

This clonotype was found once. The rearrangement uses TRBV29-1 and TRBJ2-4; D remains ambiguous. The CDR3 sequence is 12 residues long. Germline lookup yields CDR1 SQVTM and CDR2 ANQGSEA. Trimming pared 7 bases from V and 0 bases from J, leaving 7 bases between. CDR3 bases: TGCAGCGCCCGCGTAGCCAAAAACATTCAGTACTTC. As protein: CSARVAKNIQYF.

This clonotype showed up just a few times. This chain connects TRBV6-1 to TRBJ1-6; 11 bases line up with TRBD1. CDR1 is MNHNS, CDR2 SASEGT, per germline. With 11 bases clipped from V and 10 bases from J, the junction kept 7 bases outside the gene matches. The CDR3 has 13 residues. As DNA, the CDR3 is TGTGCCGTGCCTCGGACAGGGGGCTCACCCCTCCACTTT. Residues: CAVPRTGGSPLHF.

The chain recombines TRBV5-6 with TRBJ1-3; perhaps TRBD1 as D (6 bases). The CDR3 has 17 amino acids. V shed 4 bases and J shed 0 bases, with 17 bases lying between them. Germline V lookup: CDR1 SGHDT, CDR2 YYEEEE. The CDR3 coding sequence is TGTGCCAGCAGCCCCACGAACAGGGAGAGCTCTGGAAACACCATATATTTT. Translation gives CASSPTNRESSGNTIYF.

The rearrangement joins TRBV24-1 to TRBJ2-3; 7 bases align to TRBD1. Germline V gives CDR1 KGHDR, CDR2 SFDVKD. V shed 6 bases and J 4 bases; nucleotides not matched to a gene: 3. This CDR3 comprises 13 residues. The CDR3 sequence is CATSRQGADTQYF. The CDR3, as DNA: TGTGCCACCAGTCGTCAGGGGGCAGATACGCAGTATTTT.

This clonotype was seen more than once but under ten times. V is TRBV7-2 and J is TRBJ1-6; D is undetermined. The CDR3 extends over 14 amino acids. Germline V lookup: CDR1 SGHTA, CDR2 FQGNSA. Trimming left V 1 base short and J 6 bases short, with 7 bases between. CDR3 nucleotides: TGTGCCAGCAGCTTAGGGGGAGTTAATTCACCCCTCCACTTT. It translates to CASSLGGVNSPLHF. The full variable domain, with the rest looked up from reference TRBV7-2 and TRBJ1-6, is GAGVSQSPSNKVTEKGKDVELRCDPISGHTALYWYRQSLGQGLEFLIYFQGNSAPDKSGLPSDRFSAERTGGSVSTLTIQRTQQEDSAVYLCASSLGGVNSPLHFGNGTRLTVT.